Sequencing of this T cell receptor beta chain was carried out in a study of T cells after yellow fever vaccination. Study summary: The fractions with low cell numbers were processed using SMART-Seq v4 Ultra Low Input.

Study outcomes and limitations: Though it reached lower strength, the secondary response hit its peak faster, day 5 versus 15. Post-booster samples contained most primary-vaccination clones (approximately 96% CD4, about 90% CD8).

The CDR3 consists of 15 residues. Germline V gene lookup returns CDR1 SGHRS and CDR2 YFSETQ. V lost 4 bases, J lost 3 bases, and 9 bases stayed unmatched. 5'RACE template switching added a universal primer site and UMIs to TCR cDNA. TCRdb reprocessed the 5' RACE reads via MiXCR and lists one record per CDR3 protein. The table records nearly 350,000 distinct CDR3 sequences, approximately 8% of them present only once. Comments on this clonotype: Antigen specificity is unknown.

This chain joins TRBV5-1 and TRBJ2-7, with 8 bases that match TRBD1. This clonotype originated in a man aged 18 to 29 who received the YFV17D yellow fever vaccine. Sequencing used PBMCs, obtained about 41 days after the first yellow fever vaccination. CDR3 loop: CASSPKDREVYEQYF. The CDR3 nucleotides are TGCGCCAGCAGCCCGAAGGACAGGGAAGTCTACGAGCAGTACTTC. Drawing the rest from reference TRBV5-1 and TRBJ2-7, the complete variable domain is KAGVTQTPRYLIKTRGQQVTLSCSPISGHRSVSWYQQTPGQGLQFLFEYFSETQRNKGNFPGRFSGRQFSNSRSEMNVSTLELGDSALYLCASSPKDREVYEQYFGPGTRLTVT.